This TCR beta chain was identified during a study of regulatory T cells in long-lasting Graves disease (dated by TCRdb to the early 2020s). As for the study more broadly: Persistent Graves' disease meant more than 5 years of antithyroid drug treatment with TSH receptor autoantibodies that stayed positive. Persistent Graves' disease patients in the clinical cohort had taken antithyroid drugs for around 11 years on average. TCR sequencing covered 13 persistent and around 20 newly diagnosed Graves' disease patients, about 35 samples in total. The study took place in China and was registered as a clinical trial. Persistent Graves' disease patients were compared with newly diagnosed Graves' disease patients by peripheral blood TCR sequencing and RNA sequencing. On the study overall, not on this receptor specifically: TRBV28, TRBJ1-2 and TRBJ2-5 were preferentially used in persistent disease, while TRBV20-1 and TRBJ2-1 were favored in newly diagnosed disease. Sequencing and analysis were restricted to the TCR beta chain. The authors noted that the small sample size was a limitation that may lower accuracy. Because the primary lesion, thyroid tissue, could not be accessed, the study looked at peripheral blood alone. Compared with newly diagnosed patients, patients with persistent Graves' disease had lower TCR Shannon entropy and fewer highly expanded clones, which suggests clonal expansion. A larger number of public clonotypes was shared among persistent patients (fewer than 3,000) than among newly diagnosed patients (around 880).

This specimen's time point label, per the study, means: persistent/refractory GD, antithyroid drugs over 5 years with positive TRAb. RNA was extracted from PBMCs in TRIzol for both TCR sequencing and RNA sequencing. Graves' disease was diagnosed according to American Thyroid Association guidelines. Recruitment of patients was carried out at an endocrinology department in Xi'an, China. Each patient gave 7 to 9.5 milliliters of peripheral blood, collected in an EDTA anticoagulant tube. Ficoll Paque Plus density gradient separation was used to isolate PBMCs, and no further T cell sorting was performed. An Agilent 2100 Bioanalyzer and agarose gel were used to check RNA quality, while a NanoDrop 2000 measured RNA concentration. On this clonotype itself: Its antigen has not been determined. The record has no base qualities; no much larger clone is one base away.

Library preparation used multiplex PCR. The data were produced on an Illumina HiSeq 4000. TCR beta libraries were built with iRepertoire HTBI primers and Arm-PCR amplification of CDR3 regions. PCR products were gel purified before sequencing. As for the authors' bioinformatics: A total of roughly 67 TRBV and under 15 TRBJ segments were identified across samples and were used for gene usage analysis of CDR3 amino acid clonotypes. COPE and FqMerger were used to merge the filtered high-quality paired reads into contigs. BLAST was used to align contigs to IMGT TRBV, TRBD and TRBJ reference genes, with CDR3 defined following IMGT. Clonotypes above 0.1% frequency were classified as highly expanded clones. Shannon entropy served as the measure of repertoire diversity, while the Gini coefficient captured V-J evenness. A clonotype found in more than one individual was treated as public. TCRdb reprocessed the public reads (quality trimming at Q25 with fastp, clone calling with MiXCR) and kept in-frame beta chains. Every CDR3 protein is listed once, alongside the most common genes and DNA of its rows. These V and J calls derive from TCRdb rather than the authors' analysis. This sample gives approximately 380,000 distinct CDR3 sequences in total; around 21% of them show up just once. Under 25% of the sample rests with the top ten.

The CDR3 spans 12 residues, from the cysteine through the phenylalanine. Left in the record is the CDR3 DNA by itself, 36 bases read in frame from the first base. The junction shows trimming of 3 bases on V and 6 bases on J, plus 7 bases between the germline ends. The germline V gene supplies CDR1 SGHDT and CDR2 YYEEEE. The rearrangement joined TRBV5-6 to TRBJ1-5; the D gene remains uncertain. The source is a female donor with Graves disease. The input for sequencing was peripheral blood mononuclear cells (PBMCs), taken when the disease was refractory, from a patient treated with antithyroid drugs. The DNA is as follows: TGTGCCAGCAGCTCACTAAGTCAGCCCCAGCATTTT. Translated, this gives CASSSLSQPQHF.